This TCR beta chain came from a study of CD8 T cells in Susac syndrome. When the RNA was reverse transcribed, random hexamers were used with an input of roughly 0.5 to 1 ug. TCR beta CDR3 was amplified by immunoSEQ covering 54 Vbeta and 13 Jbeta. TCRdb redid the calling of the immunoSEQ multiplex PCR reads with MiXCR, one entry per CDR3 protein. The sample records approximately 200,000 distinct CDR3 sequences, 85% to 95% being singletons. The authors carried out high-throughput sequencing of TCR beta. They applied it to CD8+ and CD4+ T cells obtained from blood. Germline CDR1 and CDR2: LGHDT and YNNKEL (reference sequence). V lost 4 bases, J lost 8 bases, and 24 bases lay in between. The CDR3 runs 17 residues.

What was sequenced was CD4+ T cells from PBMCs. The chain couples TRBV3-1 to TRBJ2-1; tentatively, D is TRBD2 (7 bases). This clonotype was obtained from a human donor with multiple sclerosis. The CDR3 region is CASSRTVWAGASDEQFF. The CDR3 DNA reads TGTGCCAGCAGCCGCACCGTGTGGGCGGGGGCTTCGGATGAGCAGTTCTTC.